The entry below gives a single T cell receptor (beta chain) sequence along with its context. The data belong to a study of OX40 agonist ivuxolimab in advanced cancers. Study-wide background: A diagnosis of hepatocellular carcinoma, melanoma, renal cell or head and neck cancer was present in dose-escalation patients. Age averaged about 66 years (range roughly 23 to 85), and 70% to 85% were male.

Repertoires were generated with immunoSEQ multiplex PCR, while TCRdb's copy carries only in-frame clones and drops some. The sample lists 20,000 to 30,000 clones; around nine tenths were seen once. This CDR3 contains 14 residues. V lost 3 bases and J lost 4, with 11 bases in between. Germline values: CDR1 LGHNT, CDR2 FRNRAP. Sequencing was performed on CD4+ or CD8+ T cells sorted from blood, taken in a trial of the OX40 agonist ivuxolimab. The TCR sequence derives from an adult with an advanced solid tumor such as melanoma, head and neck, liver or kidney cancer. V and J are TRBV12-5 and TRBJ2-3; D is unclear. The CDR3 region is CASGFSSLADTQYF. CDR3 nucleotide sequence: TGTGCTAGTGGTTTCAGCTCCCTGGCAGATACGCAGTATTTT.